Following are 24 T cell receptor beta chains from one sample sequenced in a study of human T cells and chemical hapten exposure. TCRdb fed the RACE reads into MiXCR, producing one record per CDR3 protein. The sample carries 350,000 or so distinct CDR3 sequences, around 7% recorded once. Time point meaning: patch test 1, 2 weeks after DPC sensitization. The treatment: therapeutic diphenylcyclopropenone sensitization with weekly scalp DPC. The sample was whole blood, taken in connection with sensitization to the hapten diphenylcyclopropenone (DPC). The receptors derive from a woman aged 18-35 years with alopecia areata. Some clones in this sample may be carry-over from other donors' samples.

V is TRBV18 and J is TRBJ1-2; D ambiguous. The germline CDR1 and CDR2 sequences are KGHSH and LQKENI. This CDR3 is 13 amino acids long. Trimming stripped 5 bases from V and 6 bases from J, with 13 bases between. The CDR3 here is CASSATELDGYTF. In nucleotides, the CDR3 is TGTGCCAGCTCAGCCACAGAGTTAGATGGCTACACCTTC.

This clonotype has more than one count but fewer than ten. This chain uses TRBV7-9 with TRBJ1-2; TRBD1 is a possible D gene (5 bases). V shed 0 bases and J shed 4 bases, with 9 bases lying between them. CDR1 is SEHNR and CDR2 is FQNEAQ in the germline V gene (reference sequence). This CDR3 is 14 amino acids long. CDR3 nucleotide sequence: TGTGCCAGCAGCTTAGCGCAGGGAGGCTATGGCTACACCTTC. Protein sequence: CASSLAQGGYGYTF.

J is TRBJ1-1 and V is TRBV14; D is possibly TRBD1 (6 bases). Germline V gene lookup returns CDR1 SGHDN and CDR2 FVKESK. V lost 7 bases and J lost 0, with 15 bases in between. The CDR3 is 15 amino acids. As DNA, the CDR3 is TGTGCCAGCACGGACAGAGTGGGAATGAACACTGAAGCTTTCTTT. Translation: CASTDRVGMNTEAFF.

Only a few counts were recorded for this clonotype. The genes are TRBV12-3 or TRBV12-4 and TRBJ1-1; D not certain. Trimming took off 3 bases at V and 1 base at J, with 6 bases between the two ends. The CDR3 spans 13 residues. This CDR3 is CASSFIRNTEAFF. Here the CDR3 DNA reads TGTGCCAGCAGTTTTATAAGGAACACTGAAGCTTTCTTT.

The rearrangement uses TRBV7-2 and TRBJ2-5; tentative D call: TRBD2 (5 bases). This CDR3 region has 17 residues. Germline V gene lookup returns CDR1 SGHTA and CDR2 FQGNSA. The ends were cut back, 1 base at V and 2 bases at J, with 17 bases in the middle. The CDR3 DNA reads TGTGCCAGCAGCTTAGAGGGCCTATCTGGACTTCAAGAGACCCAGTACTTC. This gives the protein CASSLEGLSGLQETQYF. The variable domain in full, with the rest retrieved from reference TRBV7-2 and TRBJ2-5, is GAGVSQSPSNKVTEKGKDVELRCDPISGHTALYWYRQSLGQGLEFLIYFQGNSAPDKSGLPSDRFSAERTGGSVSTLTIQRTQQEDSAVYLCASSLEGLSGLQETQYFGPGTRLLVL.

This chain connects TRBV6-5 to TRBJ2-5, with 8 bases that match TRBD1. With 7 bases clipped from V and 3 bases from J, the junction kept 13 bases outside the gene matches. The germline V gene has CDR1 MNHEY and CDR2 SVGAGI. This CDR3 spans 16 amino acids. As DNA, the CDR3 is TGTGCCAGCAACCCGACAGGGGTCGGGCCTGAAGAGACCCAGTACTTC. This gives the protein CASNPTGVGPEETQYF.

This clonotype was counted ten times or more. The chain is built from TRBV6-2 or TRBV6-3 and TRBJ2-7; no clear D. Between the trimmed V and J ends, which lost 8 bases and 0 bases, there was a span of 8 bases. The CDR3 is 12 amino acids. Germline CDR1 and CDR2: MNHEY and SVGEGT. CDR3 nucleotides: TGTGCCAGCCGGTTCTTCTCCTACGAGCAGTACTTC. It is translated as CASRFFSYEQYF.

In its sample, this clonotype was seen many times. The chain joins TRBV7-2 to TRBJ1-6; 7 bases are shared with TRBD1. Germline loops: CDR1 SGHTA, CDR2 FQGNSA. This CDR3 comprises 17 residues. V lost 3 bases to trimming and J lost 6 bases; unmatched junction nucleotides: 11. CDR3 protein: CASSFRSWTGFNSPLHF. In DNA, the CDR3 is TGTGCCAGCAGCTTTCGCTCCTGGACAGGTTTTAATTCACCCCTCCACTTT.

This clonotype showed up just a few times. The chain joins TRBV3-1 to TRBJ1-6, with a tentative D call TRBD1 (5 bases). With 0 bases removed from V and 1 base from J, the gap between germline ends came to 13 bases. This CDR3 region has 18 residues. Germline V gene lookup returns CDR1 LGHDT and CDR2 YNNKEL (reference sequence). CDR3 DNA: TGTGCCAGCAGCCAAGAATATGGGGGTTTATCCTATAATTCACCCCTCCACTTT. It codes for CASSQEYGGLSYNSPLHF.

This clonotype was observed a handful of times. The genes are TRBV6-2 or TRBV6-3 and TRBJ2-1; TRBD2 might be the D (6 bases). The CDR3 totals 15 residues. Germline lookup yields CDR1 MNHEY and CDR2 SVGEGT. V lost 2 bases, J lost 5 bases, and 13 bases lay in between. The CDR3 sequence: CASSYTGGVDNEQFF. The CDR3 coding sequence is TGTGCCAGCAGTTACACTGGCGGGGTAGACAATGAGCAGTTCTTC.

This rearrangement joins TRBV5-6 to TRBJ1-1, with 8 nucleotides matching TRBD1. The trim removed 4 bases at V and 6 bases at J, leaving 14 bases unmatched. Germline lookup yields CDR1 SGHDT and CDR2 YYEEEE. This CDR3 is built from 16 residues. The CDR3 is CASSGMSGGSTSEAFF. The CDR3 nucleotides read TGTGCCAGCAGCGGAATGTCAGGGGGCTCTACCTCTGAAGCTTTCTTT.

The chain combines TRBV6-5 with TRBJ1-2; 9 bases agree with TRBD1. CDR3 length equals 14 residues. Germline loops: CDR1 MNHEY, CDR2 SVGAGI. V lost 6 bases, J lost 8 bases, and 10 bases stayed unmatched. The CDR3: CASSNPGQGGGYTF. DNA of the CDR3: TGTGCCAGCAGCAATCCGGGACAGGGAGGCGGCTACACCTTC.

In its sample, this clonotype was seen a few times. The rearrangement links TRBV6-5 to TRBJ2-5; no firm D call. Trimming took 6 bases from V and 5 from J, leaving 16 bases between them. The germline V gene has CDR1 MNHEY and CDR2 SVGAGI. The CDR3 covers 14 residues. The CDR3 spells CASSPFGGRETQYF. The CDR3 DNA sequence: TGTGCCAGCAGCCCCTTTGGCGGACGGGAGACCCAGTACTTC.

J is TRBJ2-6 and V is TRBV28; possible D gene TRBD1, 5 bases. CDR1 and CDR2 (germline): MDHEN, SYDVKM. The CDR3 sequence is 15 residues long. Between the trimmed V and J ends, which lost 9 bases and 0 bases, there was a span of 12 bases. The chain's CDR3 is CASLGADSGANVLTF. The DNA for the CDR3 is TGTGCCAGTTTAGGGGCAGACTCTGGGGCCAACGTCCTGACTTTC.

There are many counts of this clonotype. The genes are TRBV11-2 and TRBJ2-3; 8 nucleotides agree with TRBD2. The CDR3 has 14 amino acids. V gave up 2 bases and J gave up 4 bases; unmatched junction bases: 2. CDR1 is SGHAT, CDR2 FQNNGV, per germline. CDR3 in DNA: TGTGCCAGCAGCTTACGGGGGGGCCCAGATACGCAGTATTTT. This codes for CASSLRGGPDTQYF. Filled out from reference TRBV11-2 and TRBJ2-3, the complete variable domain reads EAGVAQSPRYKIIEKRQSVAFWCNPISGHATLYWYQQILGQGPKLLIQFQNNGVVDDSQLPKDRFSAERLKGVDSTLKIQPAKLEDSAVYLCASSLRGGPDTQYFGPGTRLTVL.

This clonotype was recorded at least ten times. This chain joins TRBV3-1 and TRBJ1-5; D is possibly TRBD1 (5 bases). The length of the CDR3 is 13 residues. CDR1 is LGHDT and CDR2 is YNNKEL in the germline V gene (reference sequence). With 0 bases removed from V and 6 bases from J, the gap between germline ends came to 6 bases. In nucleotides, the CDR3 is TGTGCCAGCAGCCAAGATGGGGGTCAGCCCCAGCATTTT. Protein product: CASSQDGGQPQHF.

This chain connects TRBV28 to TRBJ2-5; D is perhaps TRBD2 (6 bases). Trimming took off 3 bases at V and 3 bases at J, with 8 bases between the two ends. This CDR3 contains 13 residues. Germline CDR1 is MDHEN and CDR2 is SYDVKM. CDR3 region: CASSFRGKETQYF. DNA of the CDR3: TGTGCCAGCAGTTTCCGGGGGAAAGAGACCCAGTACTTC. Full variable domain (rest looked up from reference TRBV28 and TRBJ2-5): DVKVTQSSRYLVKRTGEKVFLECVQDMDHENMFWYRQDPGLGLRLIYFSYDVKMKEKGDIPEGYSVSREKKERFSLILESASTNQTSMYLCASSFRGKETQYFGPGTRLLVL.

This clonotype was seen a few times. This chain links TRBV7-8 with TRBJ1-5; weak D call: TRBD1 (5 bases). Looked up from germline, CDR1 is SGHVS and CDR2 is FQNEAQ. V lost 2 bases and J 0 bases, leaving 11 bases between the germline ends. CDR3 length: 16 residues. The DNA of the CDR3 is TGTGCCAGCAGCTTAAGGGCAGGGAATAGCAATCAGCCCCAGCATTTT. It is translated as CASSLRAGNSNQPQHF.

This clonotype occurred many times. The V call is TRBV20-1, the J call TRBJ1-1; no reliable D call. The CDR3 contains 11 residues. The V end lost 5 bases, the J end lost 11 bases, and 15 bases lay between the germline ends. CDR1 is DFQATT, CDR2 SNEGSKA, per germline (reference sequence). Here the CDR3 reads CSASWAPGAFF. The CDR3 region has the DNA TGCAGTGCTTCATGGGCGCCAGGTGCTTTCTTT.

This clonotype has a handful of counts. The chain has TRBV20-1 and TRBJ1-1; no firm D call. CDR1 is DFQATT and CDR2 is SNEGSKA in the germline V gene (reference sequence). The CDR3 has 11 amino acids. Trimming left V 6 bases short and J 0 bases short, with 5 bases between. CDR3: CSAKLNTEAFF. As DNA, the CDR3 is TGCAGTGCGAAGCTGAACACTGAAGCTTTCTTT.

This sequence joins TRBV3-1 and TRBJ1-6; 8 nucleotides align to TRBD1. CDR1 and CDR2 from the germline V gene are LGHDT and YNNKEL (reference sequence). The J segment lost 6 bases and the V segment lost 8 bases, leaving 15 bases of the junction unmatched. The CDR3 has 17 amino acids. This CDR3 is CASQPFTDRGFNSPLHF. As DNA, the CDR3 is TGTGCCAGCCAACCCTTCACCGACAGGGGATTTAATTCACCCCTCCACTTT.

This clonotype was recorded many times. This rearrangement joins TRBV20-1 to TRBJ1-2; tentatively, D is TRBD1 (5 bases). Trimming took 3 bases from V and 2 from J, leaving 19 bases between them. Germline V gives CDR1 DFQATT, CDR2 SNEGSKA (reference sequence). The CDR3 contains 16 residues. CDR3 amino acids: CSARDQGALLNYGYTF. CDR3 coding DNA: TGCAGTGCTAGGGACCAGGGCGCCCTCCTAAACTATGGCTACACCTTC.

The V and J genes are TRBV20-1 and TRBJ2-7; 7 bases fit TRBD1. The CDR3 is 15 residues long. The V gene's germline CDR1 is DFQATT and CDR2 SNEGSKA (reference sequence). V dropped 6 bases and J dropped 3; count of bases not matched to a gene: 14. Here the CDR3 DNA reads TGCAGTGCAGACAGGGAGCCCCTATCCCTCTACGAGCAGTACTTC. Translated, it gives CSADREPLSLYEQYF.

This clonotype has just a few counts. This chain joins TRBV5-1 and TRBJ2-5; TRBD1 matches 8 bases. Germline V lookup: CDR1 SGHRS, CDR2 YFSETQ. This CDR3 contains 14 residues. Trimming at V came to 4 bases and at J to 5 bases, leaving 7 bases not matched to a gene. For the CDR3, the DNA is TGCGCCAGCAGCGGGCAGGGGGCCCTGGAGACCCAGTACTTC. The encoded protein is CASSGQGALETQYF. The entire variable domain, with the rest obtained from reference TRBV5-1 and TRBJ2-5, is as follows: KAGVTQTPRYLIKTRGQQVTLSCSPISGHRSVSWYQQTPGQGLQFLFEYFSETQRNKGNFPGRFSGRQFSNSRSEMNVSTLELGDSALYLCASSGQGALETQYFGPGTRLLVL.